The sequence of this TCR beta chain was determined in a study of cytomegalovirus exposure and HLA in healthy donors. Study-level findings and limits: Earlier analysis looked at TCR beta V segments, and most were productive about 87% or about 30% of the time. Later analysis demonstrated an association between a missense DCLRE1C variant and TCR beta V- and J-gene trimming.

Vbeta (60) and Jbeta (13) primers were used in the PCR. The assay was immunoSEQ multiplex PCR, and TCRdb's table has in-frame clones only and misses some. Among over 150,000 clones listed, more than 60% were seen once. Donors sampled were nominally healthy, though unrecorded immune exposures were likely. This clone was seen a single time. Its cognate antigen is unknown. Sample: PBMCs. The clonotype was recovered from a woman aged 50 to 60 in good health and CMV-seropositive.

The CDR3 spells CASAEPRGTEAFF. CDR3 nucleotides: TGTGCCAGCGCAGAACCCCGGGGCACTGAAGCTTTCTTT. The chain couples TRBV28 to TRBJ1-1; D remains unclear. This CDR3 is 13 amino acids long. V dropped 8 bases and J dropped 4 bases, with 14 bases sitting between them. The germline CDR1 and CDR2 sequences are MDHEN and SYDVKM.